One sample yielded the 21 T cell receptor beta chains listed below, sequenced in a study of T cells in Graves' hyperthyroidism and ophthalmopathy (dated by TCRdb to about 2019). Library method: multiplex PCR. TCRdb lists the instrument as Illumina HiSeq 2000. The TCR beta CDR3 regions were amplified from the RNA transcripts. The TCR CDR3 was subjected to a first round of RT-PCR using the HTBI primer set and the Qiagen OneStep RT-PCR kit. The public reads were quality trimmed at Q25 with fastp and then assembled into clones with MiXCR by TCRdb, keeping productive beta chains. Each CDR3 protein appears once, grouped with its most common genes and DNA. The sample table holds around 560,000 distinct CDR3 sequences, of which approximately 15% were seen once. Roughly 18% of the sample comes from the top ten. What was sequenced was blood. Receptors originate from a woman younger than 30 with Graves' hyperthyroidism.

This clonotype was seen many times. This rearrangement joins TRBV6-6 to TRBJ1-3, with unresolved D. This CDR3 is 15 amino acids long. Trimming took 0 bases from V and 0 from J, leaving 6 bases between them. Looked up from germline, CDR1 is MNHNY and CDR2 is SVGAGI (reference sequence). The CDR3 here is CASSYSGDSGNTIYF. CDR3 nucleotide sequence: TGTGCCAGCAGTTACTCTGGGGACTCTGGAAACACCATATATTTT.

The rearrangement joins TRBV6-1 to TRBJ2-7; 7 bases match TRBD1. This CDR3 is 14 amino acids long. Trimming cost V 2 bases and J 6 bases; bases outside gene matches: 7. Germline V gene lookup returns CDR1 MNHNS and CDR2 SASEGT. The chain's CDR3 is CASSESRDRVEQYF. CDR3 DNA: TGTGCCAGCAGTGAATCGAGAGACAGGGTCGAGCAGTACTTC.

V gene TRBV19 combines with J gene TRBJ2-1; D tentatively fits TRBD1 or TRBD2 (6 bases each). V shed 6 bases and J shed 8 bases, with 14 bases lying between them. Germline CDR1 is LNHDA and CDR2 is SQIVND (reference sequence). The CDR3 sequence is 13 residues long. This CDR3 is CASRTLGGHEQFF. DNA for the CDR3: TGTGCCAGTAGAACATTGGGGGGCCATGAGCAGTTCTTC. The variable domain in full, with the rest retrieved from reference TRBV19 and TRBJ2-1, is DGGITQSPKYLFRKEGQNVTLSCEQNLNHDAMYWYRQDPGQGLRLIYYSQIVNDFQKGDIAEGYSVSREKKESFPLTVTSAQKNPTAFYLCASRTLGGHEQFFGPGTRLTVL.

This clonotype was counted between two and nine times. V gene TRBV2 combines with J gene TRBJ2-2; TRBD1 might be the D (6 bases). The CDR3 contains 18 residues. The V gene lost 2 bases and the J gene lost 4 bases, with 20 bases spanning the gap. Germline CDR1 SNHLY, CDR2 FYNNEI. CDR3 region: CASSEWGLALNGTGELFF. In DNA form, the CDR3 reads TGTGCCAGCAGTGAATGGGGGCTAGCCTTGAACGGCACCGGGGAGCTGTTTTTT.

This clonotype was recorded at least ten times. The chain is built from TRBV6-1 and TRBJ2-7; 8 bases are a match to TRBD1. V dropped 7 bases and J dropped 5; count of bases not matched to a gene: 10. The CDR3 sequence is 14 residues long. In germline, CDR1 is MNHNS, CDR2 SASEGT. CDR3 coding DNA: TGTGCCAGCACCACGAGGACAGGGCTCAACGAGCAGTACTTC. Protein product: CASTTRTGLNEQYF.

The V call is TRBV7-9, the J call TRBJ2-2; D remains ambiguous. The CDR3 runs to 15 residues. The ends were cut back, 1 base at V and 4 bases at J, with 10 bases in the middle. Germline loops: CDR1 SEHNR, CDR2 FQNEAQ (reference sequence). CDR3 coding DNA: TGTGCCAGCAGCTTAGGGCTTAGCCCCACCGGGGAGCTGTTTTTT. Protein sequence: CASSLGLSPTGELFF.

This clonotype was seen a handful of times. This chain connects TRBV6-5 to TRBJ1-5, with D unclear. The germline gives CDR1 MNHEY, CDR2 SVGAGI. The length of the CDR3 is 15 residues. Trimming took off 0 bases at V and 2 bases at J, with 8 bases between the two ends. CDR3 residues: CASSYSKAGNQPQHF. The CDR3 coding sequence is TGTGCCAGCAGTTACTCGAAGGCAGGCAATCAGCCCCAGCATTTT.

This chain joins TRBV30 and TRBJ1-2, with D possibly matching TRBD1 (6 bases). The CDR3 has 12 residues. V was pared by 7 bases and J by 8 bases, with 17 bases between. Per germline, CDR1 GTSNPN and CDR2 SVGIG (reference sequence). The CDR3 DNA reads TGTGCCTATAAAGGGGGGTCATGGGGCTACACCTTC. This translates into CAYKGGSWGYTF.

Many counts were recorded for this clonotype. This chain links TRBV6-1 with TRBJ2-5; 7 bases are shared with TRBD1. The trim removed 6 bases at V and 5 bases at J, leaving 9 bases unmatched. This CDR3 is built from 14 residues. Germline loops: CDR1 MNHNS, CDR2 SASEGT. The CDR3 loop is CASSSSIRGETQYF. CDR3 DNA sequence: TGTGCCAGCAGCTCCTCAATCAGGGGGGAGACCCAGTACTTC.

The J gene is TRBJ2-2, the V gene TRBV10-1; 14 positions match TRBD2. Looked up from germline, CDR1 is WNHNN and CDR2 is SYGVQD (reference sequence). The length of the CDR3 is 19 residues. After removal of 3 bases from V and 4 bases from J, the junction contained 10 bases not matched to a gene. CDR3 nucleotides: TGCGCCAGCAGTGAACCGGGACTAGCGGGAGCCCGCGGCACCGGGGAGCTGTTTTTT. Protein product: CASSEPGLAGARGTGELFF.

This clonotype was recorded at least ten times. The gene calls are TRBV6-4 and TRBJ2-2; D remains ambiguous. CDR3 length: 13 amino acids. V shed 0 bases and J shed 5 bases, with 4 bases lying between them. The V gene's germline CDR1 is MRHNA and CDR2 SNTAGT. CDR3 amino acids: CASSDSTTGELFF. CDR3 sequence (DNA): TGTGCCAGCAGTGACTCGACTACCGGGGAGCTGTTTTTT.

This clonotype was recorded many times. The chain joins TRBV2 to TRBJ2-7; D is uncertain. This CDR3 has 13 amino acids. V lost 7 bases and J 3 bases, leaving 13 bases between the germline ends. Germline values: CDR1 SNHLY, CDR2 FYNNEI. CDR3 in DNA: TGTGCCAGCAATGAGTGGTGGGGCTACGAGCAGTACTTC. Translating gives CASNEWWGYEQYF.

A few counts support this clonotype. The DNA of the CDR3 is TGTGCCAGCAGTGAATGGGATAAAAACATTCAGTACTTC. As protein: CASSEWDKNIQYF. The chain carries TRBV6-1 and TRBJ2-4, with unresolved D. Germline assignment: CDR1 MNHNS and CDR2 SASEGT. CDR3 length: 13 residues. Trimming shortened V by 2 bases and J by 4 bases, and 6 bases separated the two germline ends.

This clonotype was observed a few times. V and J are TRBV12-3 or TRBV12-4 and TRBJ1-4, with D hard to call. This CDR3 contains 13 residues. Trimming took off 6 bases at V and 5 bases at J, with 10 bases between the two ends. The CDR3 reads CASSDSWNEKLFF. CDR3 bases: TGTGCCAGCAGCGATTCTTGGAATGAAAAACTGTTTTTT.

This chain connects TRBV10-3 to TRBJ1-1; D is possibly TRBD1 (5 bases). The CDR3 is 13 residues long. V dropped 4 bases and J dropped 3 bases, with 9 bases sitting between them. CDR1 ENHRY and CDR2 SYGVKD come from the germline V gene. The DNA for the CDR3 is TGTGCCATCAGTGGCCCAGGGTACACTGAAGCTTTCTTT. Translated: CAISGPGYTEAFF.

In the case of this clonotype: This could be a read error, since a much larger clone is one nucleotide away. This chain connects TRBV7-9 to TRBJ2-5, with 9 bases that match TRBD2. Germline V gene data show CDR1 as SEHNR and CDR2 as FQNEAQ (reference sequence). The CDR3 spans 16 residues. In nucleotides, the CDR3 is TGTGCCAGCACCACGGGGATTAGCGGGGGCCAAGGGACCCAGTACTTC. This gives the protein CASTTGISGGQGTQYF. The variable domain in full, completed from reference TRBV7-9 and TRBJ2-5, reads DTGVSQNPRHKITKRGQNVTFRCDPISEHNRLYWYRQTLGQGPEFLTYFQNEAQLEKSRLLSDRFSAERPKGSFSTLEIQRTEQGDSAMYLCASTTGISGGQGTQYFGPGTRLLVL.

This clonotype appeared many times. The chain is built from TRBV11-3 and TRBJ2-3; TRBD2 aligns across 9 bases. With 5 bases clipped from V and 1 base from J, the junction kept 10 bases outside the gene matches. In germline, CDR1 is SGHNT, CDR2 YENEEA. The length of the CDR3 is 17 residues. CDR3 coding DNA: TGTGCCAGCAGCCCCACCGGGACTAGCAAGCGCACAGATACGCAGTATTTT. It translates to CASSPTGTSKRTDTQYF.

This clonotype was seen repeatedly, ten times or more. The chain has TRBV20-1 and TRBJ2-5; 7 bases are shared with TRBD2. The CDR3 extends over 13 amino acids. V dropped 5 bases and J dropped 5; count of bases not matched to a gene: 8. Germline V gene data show CDR1 as DFQATT and CDR2 as SNEGSKA (reference sequence). CDR3 DNA: TGCAGTGCTGGGGGACTACCGAGGGAGACCCAGTACTTC. Translation gives CSAGGLPRETQYF.

This clonotype was observed once. Its ends do not fully match the called genes, so a read error is possible. CDR3: CAGSSRTGDYGYTF. Written as DNA, the CDR3 is TGTGCCGGCAGTTCCCGGACAGGGGACTATGGCTACACCTTC. The rearrangement uses TRBV27 and TRBJ1-2; 9 nucleotides agree with TRBD1. CDR3 length: 14 amino acids. In germline, CDR1 is MNHEY, CDR2 SMNVEV (reference sequence).

The gene calls are TRBV10-3 and TRBJ1-5, with a possible D match to TRBD1 (6 bases). The V and J ends lost 10 bases and 0 bases respectively, with 16 bases between them. Germline V gene sequence: CDR1 ENHRY, CDR2 SYGVKD. This CDR3 is built from 15 residues. The DNA for the CDR3 is TGTGCCAGCAGAAGGACAGCCGATAGCAATCAGCCCCAGCATTTT. Translated: CASRRTADSNQPQHF.

This clonotype has at least ten counts. This chain joins TRBV28 and TRBJ2-1; 9 positions agree with TRBD1. Losses at the gene ends were 3 bases for V and 9 bases for J; bases not matched to a gene: 6. This CDR3 is built from 14 residues. Germline CDR1 reads MDHEN; CDR2 reads SYDVKM. CDR3 sequence reads: CASSLIGDRAEQFF. CDR3 bases: TGTGCCAGCAGTTTGATTGGGGACAGGGCTGAGCAGTTCTTC.